This TCR beta chain was sequenced during a study of blood T cell repertoires in COVID-19. About the study: The samples span acute and convalescent COVID-19 from the United States, Italy and Spain. Sample material is recorded as cDNA or gDNA derived from T cells, B-cell-depleted T cells, or PBMCs.

Seattle participants joined during active infection and were tracked over time. Germline loops: CDR1 GTSNPN, CDR2 SVGIG (reference sequence). V trimming: 6 bases; J trimming: 4 bases; junction bases outside the gene matches: 8. The CDR3 length is 14 residues. This clone was recorded a few times. Per the original data handling: It was from reference gene primer amplification that nucleated cell counts were estimated. Sequencing was performed with immunoSEQ multiplex PCR; in TCRdb, only in-frame clones are kept and a portion is missing. The V and J calls and clone size are taken from that table; D and trimming were inferred from the DNA. The sample yields roughly 410,000 clones, 75% to 90% seen once.

The sample taken for sequencing was peripheral blood. The chain couples TRBV30 to TRBJ2-3; 9 positions match TRBD1. The receptor's source is a woman in her thirties or forties with COVID-19, enrolled during active disease. The CDR3 loop is CACPTGGGPDTQYF. CDR3 DNA: TGTGCCTGTCCGACAGGGGGGGGCCCAGATACGCAGTATTTT.